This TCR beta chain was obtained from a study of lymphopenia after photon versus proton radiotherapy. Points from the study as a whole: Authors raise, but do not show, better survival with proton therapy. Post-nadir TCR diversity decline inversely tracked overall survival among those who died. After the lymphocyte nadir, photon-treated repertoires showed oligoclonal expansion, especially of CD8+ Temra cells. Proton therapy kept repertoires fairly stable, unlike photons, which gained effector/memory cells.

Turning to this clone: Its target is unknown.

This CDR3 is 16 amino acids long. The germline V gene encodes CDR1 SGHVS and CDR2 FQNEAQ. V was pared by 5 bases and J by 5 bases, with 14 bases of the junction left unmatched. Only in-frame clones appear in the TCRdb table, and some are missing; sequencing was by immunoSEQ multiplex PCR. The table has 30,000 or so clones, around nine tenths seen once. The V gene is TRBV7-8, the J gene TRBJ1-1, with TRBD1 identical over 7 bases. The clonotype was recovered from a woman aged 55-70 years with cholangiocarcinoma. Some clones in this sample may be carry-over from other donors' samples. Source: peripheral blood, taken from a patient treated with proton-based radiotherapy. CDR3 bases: TGTGCCAGCAGCAGACAGGGAGCCCGGCGTGGGACTGAAGCTTTCTTT. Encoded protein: CASSRQGARRGTEAFF.